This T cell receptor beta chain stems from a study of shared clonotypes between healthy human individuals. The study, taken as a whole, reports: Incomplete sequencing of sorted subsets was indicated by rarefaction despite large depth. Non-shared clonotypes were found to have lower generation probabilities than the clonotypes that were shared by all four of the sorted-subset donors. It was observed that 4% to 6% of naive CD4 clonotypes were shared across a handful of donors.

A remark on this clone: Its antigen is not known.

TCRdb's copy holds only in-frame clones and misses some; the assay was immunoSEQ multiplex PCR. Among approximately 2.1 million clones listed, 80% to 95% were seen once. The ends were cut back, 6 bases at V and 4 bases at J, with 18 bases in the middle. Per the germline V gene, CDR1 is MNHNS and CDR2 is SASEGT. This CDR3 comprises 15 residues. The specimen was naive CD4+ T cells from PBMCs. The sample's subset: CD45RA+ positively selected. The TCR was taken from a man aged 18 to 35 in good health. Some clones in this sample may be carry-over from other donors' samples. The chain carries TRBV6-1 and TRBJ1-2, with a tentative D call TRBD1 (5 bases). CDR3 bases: TGTGCCAGCAGGAGCCCCCCCGGGGCCGGCTATGGCTACACCTTC. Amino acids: CASRSPPGAGYGYTF.